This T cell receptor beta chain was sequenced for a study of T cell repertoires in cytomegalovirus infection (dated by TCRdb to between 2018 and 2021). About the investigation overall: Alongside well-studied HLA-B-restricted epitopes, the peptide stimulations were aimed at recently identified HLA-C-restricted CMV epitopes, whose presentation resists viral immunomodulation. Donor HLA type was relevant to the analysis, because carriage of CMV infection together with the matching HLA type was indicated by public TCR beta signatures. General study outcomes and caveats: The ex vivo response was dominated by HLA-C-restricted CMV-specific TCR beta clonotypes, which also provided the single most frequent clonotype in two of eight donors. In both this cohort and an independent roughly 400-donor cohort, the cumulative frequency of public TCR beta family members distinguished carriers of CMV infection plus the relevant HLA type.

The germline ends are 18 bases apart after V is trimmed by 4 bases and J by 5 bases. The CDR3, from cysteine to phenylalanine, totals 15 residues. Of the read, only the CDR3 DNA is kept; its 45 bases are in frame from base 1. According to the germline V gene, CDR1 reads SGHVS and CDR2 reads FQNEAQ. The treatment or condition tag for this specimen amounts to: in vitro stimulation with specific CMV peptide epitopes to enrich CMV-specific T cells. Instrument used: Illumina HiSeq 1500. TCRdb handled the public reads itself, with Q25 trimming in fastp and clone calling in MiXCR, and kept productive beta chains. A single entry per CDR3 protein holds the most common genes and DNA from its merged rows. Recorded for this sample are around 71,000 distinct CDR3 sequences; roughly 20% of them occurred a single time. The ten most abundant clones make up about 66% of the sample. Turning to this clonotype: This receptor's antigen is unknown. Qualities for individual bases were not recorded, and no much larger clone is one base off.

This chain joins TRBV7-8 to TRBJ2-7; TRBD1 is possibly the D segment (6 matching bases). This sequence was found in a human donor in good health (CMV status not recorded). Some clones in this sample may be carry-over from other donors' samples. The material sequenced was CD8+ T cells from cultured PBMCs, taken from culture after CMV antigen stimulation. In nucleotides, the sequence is TGTGCCAGCAGCTCCACACAGGGATCCGGGAACGAGCAGTACTTC. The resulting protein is CASSSTQGSGNEQYF.